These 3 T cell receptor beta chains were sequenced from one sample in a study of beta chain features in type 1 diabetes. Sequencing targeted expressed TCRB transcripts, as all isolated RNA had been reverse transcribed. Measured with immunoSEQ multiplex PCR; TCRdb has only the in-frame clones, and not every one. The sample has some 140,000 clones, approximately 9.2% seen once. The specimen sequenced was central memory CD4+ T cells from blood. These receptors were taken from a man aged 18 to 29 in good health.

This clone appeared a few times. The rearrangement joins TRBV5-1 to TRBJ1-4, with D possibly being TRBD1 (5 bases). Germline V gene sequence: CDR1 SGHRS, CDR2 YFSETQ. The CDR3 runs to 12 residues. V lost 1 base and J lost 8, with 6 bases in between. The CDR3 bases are TGCGCCAGCAGCTTGCAGGGAGAAAAACTGTTTTTT. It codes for CASSLQGEKLFF.

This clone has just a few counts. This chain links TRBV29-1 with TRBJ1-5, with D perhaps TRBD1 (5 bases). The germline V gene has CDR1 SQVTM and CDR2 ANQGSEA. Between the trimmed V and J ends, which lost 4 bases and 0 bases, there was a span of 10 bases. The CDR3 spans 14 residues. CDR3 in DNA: TGCAGCGTTGGACAGACAAATAGCAATCAGCCCCAGCATTTT. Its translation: CSVGQTNSNQPQHF.

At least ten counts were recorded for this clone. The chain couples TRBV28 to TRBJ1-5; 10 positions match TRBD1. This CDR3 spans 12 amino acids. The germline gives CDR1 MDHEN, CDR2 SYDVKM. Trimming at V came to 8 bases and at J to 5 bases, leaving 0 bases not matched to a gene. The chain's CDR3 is CASGTGDQPQHF. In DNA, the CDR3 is TGTGCCAGCGGGACAGGGGATCAGCCCCAGCATTTT.